A selection of T cell receptor beta chains follows, all from one sample in a study of shared clonotypes between healthy human individuals. Data came from immunoSEQ multiplex PCR; TCRdb stores just in-frame clones and leaves some out. The sample records 450,000 to 500,000 clones, approximately 80% being singletons. Sequencing was carried out using PBMCs. These receptors all stem from a woman aged 40 to 50 in good health. Some clones in this sample may be carry-over from other donors' samples. The conserved cysteine and the conserved F or W are not part of the CDR3 here.

v_call: TRBV19
cdr3_length: 14
cdr3_aa: ASSIEGRPGRNEQF

v_call: TRBV10-1
cdr3_length: 12
cdr3_aa: ASSEGTAQETQY

v_call: TRBV11-1
cdr3_length: 12
cdr3_aa: ASSPGEETDTQY

v_call: TRBV6-6
cdr3_length: 14
cdr3_aa: ASSSPDSGSNQPQH

v_call: TRBV12-5
cdr3_length: 11
cdr3_aa: ASVDRASGAQY

v_call: TRBV29-1
cdr3_length: 11
cdr3_aa: SVDSGPYNEQF

v_call: TRBV7-6
cdr3_length: 14
cdr3_aa: ASSLLRPSGNNEQF

v_call: TRBV29-1
cdr3_length: 15
cdr3_aa: SVEAGMGYSGANVLT

v_call: TRBV19
cdr3_length: 13
cdr3_aa: ASRVSGTSGYEQY

v_call: TRBV7-9
cdr3_length: 11
cdr3_aa: ASSLGPSYGYT

v_call: TRBV30
cdr3_length: 10
cdr3_aa: AWSDLNSPLH

v_call: TRBV9
cdr3_length: 18
cdr3_aa: ASSVFPGGTLSSGANVLT

v_call: TRBV19
cdr3_length: 13
cdr3_aa: ASADRSDGTDTQY

v_call: TRBV28
cdr3_length: 11
cdr3_aa: ASSLFNGYTIY

v_call: TRBV7-8
cdr3_length: 15
cdr3_aa: ASSSRGLAGGQETQY

v_call: TRBV27
cdr3_length: 13
cdr3_aa: ASSRSQGPFYEQY

v_call: TRBV29-1
cdr3_length: 16
cdr3_aa: SVEAPPGAGGAYNEQF

v_call: TRBV11-2
cdr3_length: 12
cdr3_aa: ASSVGTFTYEQY

v_call: TRBV10-2
cdr3_length: 13
cdr3_aa: ASKREGSSNGELF

v_call: TRBV7-6
cdr3_length: 13
cdr3_aa: ASSLAGRSYNEQF

v_call: TRBV28
cdr3_length: 13
cdr3_aa: ASNGPGRPPYEQY

v_call: TRBV29-1
cdr3_length: 12
cdr3_aa: SVESGKAYNEQF

v_call: TRBV29-1
cdr3_length: 10
cdr3_aa: SAQDGYTEAF

v_call: TRBV6-6
cdr3_length: 11
cdr3_aa: ASSSPAGETQY

v_call: TRBV4-1
cdr3_length: 17
cdr3_aa: ASSQDRGLAGSPPYEQY

v_call: TRBV19
cdr3_length: 10
cdr3_aa: ASSIPGGPQH

v_call: TRBV6-6
cdr3_length: 9
cdr3_aa: ASQGSEKLF

v_call: TRBV4-2
cdr3_length: 11
cdr3_aa: ASSQEYQGGYT

v_call: TRBV27
cdr3_length: 12
cdr3_aa: ASSFLDRRGEQY

v_call: TRBV29-1
cdr3_length: 12
cdr3_aa: SGSTSGRSREQF

v_call: TRBV7-2
cdr3_length: 12
cdr3_aa: AGSLDPSTGELF

v_call: TRBV7-9
cdr3_length: 14
cdr3_aa: ASSLEFGSKYNEQF

v_call: TRBV5-1
cdr3_length: 10
cdr3_aa: ASSGTGDGYT

v_call: TRBV29-1
cdr3_length: 10
cdr3_aa: SVLPGGGVQF

v_call: TRBV5-1
cdr3_length: 12
cdr3_aa: ASSLGGRGDEQF

v_call: TRBV7-2
cdr3_length: 10
cdr3_aa: ASSLQGQPQH

v_call: TRBV5-1
cdr3_length: 15
cdr3_aa: ASSPPTSGRDLYEQY

v_call: TRBV2
cdr3_length: 13
cdr3_aa: ASSPFTSVQETQY

v_call: TRBV13
cdr3_length: 12
cdr3_aa: ASSLSYSNQPQH

v_call: TRBV11-3
cdr3_length: 12
cdr3_aa: ASSLDRSGREQY